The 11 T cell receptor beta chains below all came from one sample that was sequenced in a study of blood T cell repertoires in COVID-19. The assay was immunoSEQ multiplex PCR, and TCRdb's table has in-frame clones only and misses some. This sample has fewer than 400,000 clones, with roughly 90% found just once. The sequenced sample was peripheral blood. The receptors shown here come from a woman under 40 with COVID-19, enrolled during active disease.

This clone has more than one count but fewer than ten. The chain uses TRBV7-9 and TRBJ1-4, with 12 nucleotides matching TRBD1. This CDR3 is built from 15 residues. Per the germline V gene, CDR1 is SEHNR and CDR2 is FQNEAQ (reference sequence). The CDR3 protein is CAWGTGGVANEKLFF. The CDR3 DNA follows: TGTGCTTGGGGGACAGGGGGCGTAGCTAATGAAAAACTGTTTTTT.

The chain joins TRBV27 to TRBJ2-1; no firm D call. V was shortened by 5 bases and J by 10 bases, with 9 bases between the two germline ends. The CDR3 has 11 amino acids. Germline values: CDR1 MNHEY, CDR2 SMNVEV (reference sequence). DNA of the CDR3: TGTGCCAGCAGTATATTTGGCGAGCAGTTCTTC. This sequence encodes CASSIFGEQFF.

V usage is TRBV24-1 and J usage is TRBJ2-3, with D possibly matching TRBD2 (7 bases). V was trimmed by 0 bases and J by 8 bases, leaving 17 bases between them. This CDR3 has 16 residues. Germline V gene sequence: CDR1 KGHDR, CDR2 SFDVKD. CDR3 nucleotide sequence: TGTGCCACCAGTGATTTGCAATCGTCAGGGGAGGGTACGCAGTATTTT. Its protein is CATSDLQSSGEGTQYF.

The CDR3 region has the DNA TGTGCCAGCAGCCCACTAGCGGGAAGATTTTACGAGCAGTACTTC. Its protein is CASSPLAGRFYEQYF. V is TRBV3-1 (or the pseudogene TRBV3-2) and J is TRBJ2-7; TRBD2 agrees at 10 bases. This CDR3 spans 15 amino acids. Losses at the gene ends were 4 bases for V and 4 bases for J; bases not matched to a gene: 7. Per the germline V gene, CDR1 is LGHDT and CDR2 is YNNKEL (reference sequence).

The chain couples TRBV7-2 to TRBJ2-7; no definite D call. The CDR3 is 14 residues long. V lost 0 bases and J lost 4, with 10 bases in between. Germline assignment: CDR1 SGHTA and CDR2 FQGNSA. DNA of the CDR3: TGTGCCAGCAGCTTAGCCGCGGCCGCGTACGAGCAGTACTTC. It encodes CASSLAAAAYEQYF.

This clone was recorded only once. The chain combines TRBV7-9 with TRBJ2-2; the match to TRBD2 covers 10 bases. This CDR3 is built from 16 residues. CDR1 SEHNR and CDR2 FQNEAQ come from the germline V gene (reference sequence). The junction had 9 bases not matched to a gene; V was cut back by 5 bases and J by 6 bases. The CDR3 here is CASSEPSGRHSGELFF. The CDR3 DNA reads TGTGCCAGCAGCGAGCCTAGCGGGAGACACTCCGGGGAGCTGTTTTTT.

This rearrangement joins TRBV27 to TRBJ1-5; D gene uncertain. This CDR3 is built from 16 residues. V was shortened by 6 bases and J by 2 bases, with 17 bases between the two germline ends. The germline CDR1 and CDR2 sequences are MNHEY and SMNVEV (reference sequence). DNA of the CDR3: TGTGCCAGCAGCGCTACAGTGATTTTTGGCAATCAGCCCCAGCATTTT. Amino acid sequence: CASSATVIFGNQPQHF.

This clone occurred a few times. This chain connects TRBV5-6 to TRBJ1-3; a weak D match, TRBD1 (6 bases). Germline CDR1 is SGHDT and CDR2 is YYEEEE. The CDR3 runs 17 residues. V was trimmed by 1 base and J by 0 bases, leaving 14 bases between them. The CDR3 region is CASSLKGDRNSGNTIYF. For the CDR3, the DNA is TGTGCCAGCAGCTTGAAGGGTGACAGGAACTCTGGAAACACCATATATTTT.

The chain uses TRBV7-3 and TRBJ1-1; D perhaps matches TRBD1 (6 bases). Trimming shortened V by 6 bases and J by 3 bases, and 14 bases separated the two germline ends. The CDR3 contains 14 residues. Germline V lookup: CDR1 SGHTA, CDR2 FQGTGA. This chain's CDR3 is CASSQTGRDTEAFF. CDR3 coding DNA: TGTGCCAGCAGTCAGACAGGCCGTGACACTGAAGCTTTCTTT.

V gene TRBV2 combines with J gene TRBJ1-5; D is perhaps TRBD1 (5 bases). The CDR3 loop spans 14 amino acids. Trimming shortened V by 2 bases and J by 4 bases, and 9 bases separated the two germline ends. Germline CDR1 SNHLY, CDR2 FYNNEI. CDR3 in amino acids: CASSERGKNQPQHF. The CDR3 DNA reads TGTGCCAGCAGTGAAAGGGGAAAGAATCAGCCCCAGCATTTT.

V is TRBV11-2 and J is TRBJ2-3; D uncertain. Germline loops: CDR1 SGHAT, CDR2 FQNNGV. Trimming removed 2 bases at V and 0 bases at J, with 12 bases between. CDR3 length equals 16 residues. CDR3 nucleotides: TGTGCCAGCAGCTTAATAGTGAGCTTTAGCACAGATACGCAGTATTTT. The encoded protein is CASSLIVSFSTDTQYF.